A selection of T cell receptor beta chains follows, all from one sample in a study of shared T cell receptors in the human thymus. Sequenced by immunoSEQ multiplex PCR; TCRdb stores in-frame clones only, minus some. This table has hundreds of thousands of clones, roughly 90% appearing once. This same sample was also part of a study on human thymus T cells.

The specimen sequenced was thymocytes. Receptors originate from a boy younger than two with a congenital heart defect. The CDR3 runs from the conserved cysteine through the conserved F or W. Fields, in order: D gene, V gene, clone size, J gene, CDR3 DNA, CDR3 protein. The D gene is left open where the match is weak. Clone size is shown for a subset of rows, as once, few, many or a class of expanded clone.

>TRBD2|TRBV18|.|TRBJ2-7
TGTGCCAGCTCACCAGGGCGGGAGGGCCACTACGAGCAGTACTTC
CASSPGREGHYEQYF
>TRBD2|TRBV27|once|TRBJ2-1
TGTGCCAGCAGGGGACTAGCGGGGGGGTACAATGAGCAGTTCTTC
CASRGLAGGYNEQFF
>.|TRBV14|.|TRBJ2-1
TGTGCCAGCAGCCCTCGAGGGGGAGTGCCCTTCTACAATGAGCAGTTCTTC
CASSPRGGVPFYNEQFF
>TRBD2|TRBV27|.|TRBJ2-7
TGTGCCAGCAGTCATACCGGGACTAGCTCCTACGAGCAGTACTTC
CASSHTGTSSYEQYF
>.|TRBV27|.|TRBJ2-5
TGTGCCAGCAGTTCGGTTAAACAAGAGACCCAGTACTTC
CASSSVKQETQYF
>.|TRBV25-1|.|TRBJ2-1
TGTGCCAGCAGACCCTTGGGCGTCAACTCCTACAATGAGCAGTTCTTC
CASRPLGVNSYNEQFF
>TRBD2|TRBV7-3|.|TRBJ2-3
TGTGCCAGCAGCCCGGCCCCCCGGGATAGCGGGAGATTGAGCACAGATACGCAGTATTTT
CASSPAPRDSGRLSTDTQYF
>TRBD2|TRBV13|.|TRBJ2-3
TGTGCCAGCAGTTTCAGCGGGAGTACAGATACGCAGTATTTT
CASSFSGSTDTQYF
>.|TRBV21-1|few|TRBJ2-6
TGTGCCAGCAGCAAACCAAGACAGGGGAAGCCCTCTGGGGCCAACGTCCTGACTTTC
CASSKPRQGKPSGANVLTF
>TRBD2|TRBV28|.|TRBJ2-1
TGTGCCAGCAGTTTATTTGGTAGCGGGAGAGGTGGTGAGCAGTTCTTC
CASSLFGSGRGGEQFF
>.|TRBV28|once|TRBJ1-5
TGTGCCAGCAGTTTTGGGCAGGTTCCCCAGCATTTT
CASSFGQVPQHF
>TRBD2|TRBV10-3|.|TRBJ2-7
TGTGCCATCAGCGCAACTAGCGGGAGGCGGCCGAATGTCTACGAGCAGTACTTC
CAISATSGRRPNVYEQYF
>.|TRBV6-4|.|TRBJ2-7
TGTGCCAGCAGTCCGGACAGACCCTCCTACGAGCAGTACTTC
CASSPDRPSYEQYF